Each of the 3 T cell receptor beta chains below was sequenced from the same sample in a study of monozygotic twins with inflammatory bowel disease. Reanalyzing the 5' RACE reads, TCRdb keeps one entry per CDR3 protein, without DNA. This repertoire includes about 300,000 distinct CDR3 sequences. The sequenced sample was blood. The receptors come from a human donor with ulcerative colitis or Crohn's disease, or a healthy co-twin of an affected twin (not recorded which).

The CDR3: CASSLIAVGKGTEAFF. The chain couples TRBV7-3 to TRBJ1-1; TCRdb's D gene call, TRBD1, goes unchecked for lack of DNA. CDR3 length equals 16 residues. In germline, CDR1 is SGHTA, CDR2 FQGTGA.

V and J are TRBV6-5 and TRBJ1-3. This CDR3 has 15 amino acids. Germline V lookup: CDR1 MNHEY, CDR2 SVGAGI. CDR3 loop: CASSYRGEAGNTIYF.

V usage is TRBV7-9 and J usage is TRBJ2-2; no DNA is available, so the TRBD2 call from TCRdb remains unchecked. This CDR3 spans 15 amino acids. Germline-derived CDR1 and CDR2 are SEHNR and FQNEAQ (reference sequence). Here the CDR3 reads CASEGHSTNTGELFF.